This T cell receptor beta chain was recorded in a study of T-cell memory formation after mild COVID-19. The germline gives CDR1 SGHTA, CDR2 FQGTGA. Trimming removed 4 bases from V and 5 bases from J; junction bases left unmatched: 8. There are 16 residues in the CDR3. MiXCR, run by TCRdb on the 5' RACE reads, gives a single entry per CDR3 protein. The table records about 620,000 distinct CDR3 sequences, more than 15% of them present only once. The chain employs TRBV7-3 and TRBJ2-5; 12 nucleotides agree with TRBD2. This clonotype was sampled from an adult woman who had mild COVID-19 (a few samples of this study predate the infection). Cell type and time point are not known. Material: PBMCs or a T cell subset sorted from them (not recorded which). The CDR3 DNA reads as TGTGCCAGCAGCTCCGGGACTAGCGGGCGCAGGGAGACCCAGTACTTC. Amino acids: CASSSGTSGRRETQYF.